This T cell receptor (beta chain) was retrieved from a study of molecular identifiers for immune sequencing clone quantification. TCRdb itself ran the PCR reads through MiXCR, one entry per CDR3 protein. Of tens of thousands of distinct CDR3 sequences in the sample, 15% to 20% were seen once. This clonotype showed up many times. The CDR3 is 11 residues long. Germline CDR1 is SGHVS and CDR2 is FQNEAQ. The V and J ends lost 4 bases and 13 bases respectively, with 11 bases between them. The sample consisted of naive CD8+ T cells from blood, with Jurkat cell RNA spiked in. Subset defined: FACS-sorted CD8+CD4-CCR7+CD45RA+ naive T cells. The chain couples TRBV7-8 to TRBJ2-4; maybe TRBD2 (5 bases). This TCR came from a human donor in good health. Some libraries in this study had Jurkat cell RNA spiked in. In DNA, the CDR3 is TGTGCCAGCAGCTCAGAGGGCCGCCAGTACTTC. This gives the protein CASSSEGRQYF.